This T cell receptor beta chain was documented in a study of cytomegalovirus exposure and HLA in healthy donors. Per germline, CDR1 SGHRS and CDR2 YFSETQ. Trimming took 4 bases from V and 1 from J, leaving 14 bases between them. The length of the CDR3 is 15 residues. The primer mix had 60 Vbeta and 13 Jbeta primers. Original processing methods: In a later analysis, the count reached 75 million to 90 million unique TCR beta chains, with about 10 million shared. Produced via immunoSEQ multiplex PCR; TCRdb's table is partial and in-frame only. V and J calls and clone size are given by that table; D and trimming were obtained from the DNA. The data show roughly 150,000 clones, about 74% seen once. Participants comprised healthy donors of bone marrow. This clone has just a few counts. Its target is unknown. Points from the study as a whole: Associated with cytomegalovirus, according to the listing, were around 170 TCR beta chains. Most of the TCR beta V segments (in an earlier analysis) were productive either about 87% or about 30% of the time.

The specimen sequenced was PBMCs. The receptor was derived from a young man in good health and CMV-seronegative. The rearrangement uses TRBV5-1 and TRBJ2-5; the D gene is possibly TRBD1 (5 bases). CDR3 sequence reads: CASSPYTGSQETQYF. Written as DNA, the CDR3 is TGCGCCAGCAGCCCGTACACAGGCTCCCAAGAGACCCAGTACTTC.